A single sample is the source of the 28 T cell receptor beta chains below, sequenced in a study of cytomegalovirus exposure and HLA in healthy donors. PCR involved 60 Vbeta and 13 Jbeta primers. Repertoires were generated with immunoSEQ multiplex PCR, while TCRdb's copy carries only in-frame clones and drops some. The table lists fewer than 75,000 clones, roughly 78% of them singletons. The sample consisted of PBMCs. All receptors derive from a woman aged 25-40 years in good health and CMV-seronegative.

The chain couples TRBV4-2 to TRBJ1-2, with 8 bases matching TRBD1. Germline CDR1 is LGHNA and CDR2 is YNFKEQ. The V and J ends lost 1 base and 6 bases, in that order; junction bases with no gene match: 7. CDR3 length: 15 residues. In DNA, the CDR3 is TGTGCCAGCAGCCAAGGCCGACAGGGGTTCGATGGCTACACCTTC. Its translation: CASSQGRQGFDGYTF.

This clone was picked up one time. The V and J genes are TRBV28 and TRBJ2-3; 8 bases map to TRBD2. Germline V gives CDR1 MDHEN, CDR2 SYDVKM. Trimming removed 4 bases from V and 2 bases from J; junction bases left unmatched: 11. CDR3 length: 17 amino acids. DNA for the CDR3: TGTGCCAGCAGTTCCCCTGTAGCGGGGTCAGACACAGATACGCAGTATTTT. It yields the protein CASSSPVAGSDTDTQYF.

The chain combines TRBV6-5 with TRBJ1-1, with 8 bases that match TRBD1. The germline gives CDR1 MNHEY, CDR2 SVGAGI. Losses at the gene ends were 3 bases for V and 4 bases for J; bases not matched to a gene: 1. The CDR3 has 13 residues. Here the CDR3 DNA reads TGTGCCAGCAGTTATACAGGGGGCACTGAAGCTTTCTTT. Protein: CASSYTGGTEAFF.

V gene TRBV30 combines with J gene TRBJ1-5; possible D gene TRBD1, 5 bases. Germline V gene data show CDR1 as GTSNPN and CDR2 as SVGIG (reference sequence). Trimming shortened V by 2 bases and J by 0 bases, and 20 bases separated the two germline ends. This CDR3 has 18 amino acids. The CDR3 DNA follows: TGTGCCTGGAGTCTCGGGGGAGGTGGGCGTTATAGCAATCAGCCCCAGCATTTT. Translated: CAWSLGGGGRYSNQPQHF.

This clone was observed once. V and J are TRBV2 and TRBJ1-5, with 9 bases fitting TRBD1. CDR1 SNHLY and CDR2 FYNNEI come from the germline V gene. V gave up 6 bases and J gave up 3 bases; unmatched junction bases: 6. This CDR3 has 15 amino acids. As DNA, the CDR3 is TGTGCCAGCAGCGGACAGGGGAGGAACAATCAGCCCCAGCATTTT. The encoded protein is CASSGQGRNNQPQHF.

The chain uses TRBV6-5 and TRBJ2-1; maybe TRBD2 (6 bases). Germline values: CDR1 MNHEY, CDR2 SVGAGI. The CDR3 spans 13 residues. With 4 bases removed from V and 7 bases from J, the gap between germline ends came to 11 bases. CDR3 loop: CASSSDYWNEQFF. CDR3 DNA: TGTGCCAGCAGTTCGGACTATTGGAATGAGCAGTTCTTC.

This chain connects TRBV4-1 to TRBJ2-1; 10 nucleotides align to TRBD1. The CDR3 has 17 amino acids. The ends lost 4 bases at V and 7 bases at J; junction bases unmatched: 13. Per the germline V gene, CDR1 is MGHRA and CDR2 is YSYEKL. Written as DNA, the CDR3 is TGCGCCAGCAGCCCACTTTTAGTGGACAGGGGGTTTAATGAGCAGTTCTTC. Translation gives CASSPLLVDRGFNEQFF.

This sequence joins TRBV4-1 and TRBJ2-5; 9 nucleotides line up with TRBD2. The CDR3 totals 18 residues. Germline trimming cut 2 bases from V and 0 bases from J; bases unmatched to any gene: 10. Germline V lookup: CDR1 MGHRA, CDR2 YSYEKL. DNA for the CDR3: TGCGCCAGCAGCCAATTTTTGGTAGCGGGAGAGTACCAAGAGACCCAGTACTTC. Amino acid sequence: CASSQFLVAGEYQETQYF.

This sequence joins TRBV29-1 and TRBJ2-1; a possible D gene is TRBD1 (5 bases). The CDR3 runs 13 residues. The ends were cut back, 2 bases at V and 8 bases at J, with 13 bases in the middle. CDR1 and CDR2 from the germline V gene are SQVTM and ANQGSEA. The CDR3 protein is CSVETPQGDEQFF. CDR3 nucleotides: TGCAGCGTTGAAACCCCCCAGGGCGATGAGCAGTTCTTC.

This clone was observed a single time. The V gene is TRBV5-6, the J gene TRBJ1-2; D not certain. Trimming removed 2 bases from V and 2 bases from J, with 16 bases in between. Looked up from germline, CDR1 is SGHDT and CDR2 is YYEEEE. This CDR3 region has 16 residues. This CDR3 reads CASSFGGVVRNYGYTF. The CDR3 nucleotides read TGTGCCAGCAGCTTCGGCGGCGTAGTCAGAAACTATGGCTACACCTTC.

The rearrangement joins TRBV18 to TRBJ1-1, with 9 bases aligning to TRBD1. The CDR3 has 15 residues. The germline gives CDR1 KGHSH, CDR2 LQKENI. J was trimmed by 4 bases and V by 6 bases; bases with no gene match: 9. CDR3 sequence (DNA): TGTGCCAGCTCCCAGGGACAGGGAGGGGCCACTGAAGCTTTCTTT. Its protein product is CASSQGQGGATEAFF.

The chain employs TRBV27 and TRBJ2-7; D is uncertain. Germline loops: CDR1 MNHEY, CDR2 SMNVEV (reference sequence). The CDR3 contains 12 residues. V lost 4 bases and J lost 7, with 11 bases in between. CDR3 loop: CASSSPREEQYF. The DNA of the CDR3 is TGTGCCAGCAGTTCGCCCCGTGAGGAGCAGTACTTC.

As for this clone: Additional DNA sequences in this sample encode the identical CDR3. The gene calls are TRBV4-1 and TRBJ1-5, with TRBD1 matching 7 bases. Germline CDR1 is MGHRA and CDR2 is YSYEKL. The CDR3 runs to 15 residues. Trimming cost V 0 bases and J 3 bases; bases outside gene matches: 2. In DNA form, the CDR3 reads TGCGCCAGCAGCCAAGAAGACAGGGCCAATCAGCCCCAGCATTTT. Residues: CASSQEDRANQPQHF.

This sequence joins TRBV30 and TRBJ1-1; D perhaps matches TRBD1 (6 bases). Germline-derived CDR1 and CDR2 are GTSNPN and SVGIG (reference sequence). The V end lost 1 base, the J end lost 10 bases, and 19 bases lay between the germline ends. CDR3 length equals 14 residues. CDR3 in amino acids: CAWSGGVGGLRAFF. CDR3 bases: TGTGCCTGGAGTGGGGGGGTAGGGGGACTAAGAGCTTTCTTT.

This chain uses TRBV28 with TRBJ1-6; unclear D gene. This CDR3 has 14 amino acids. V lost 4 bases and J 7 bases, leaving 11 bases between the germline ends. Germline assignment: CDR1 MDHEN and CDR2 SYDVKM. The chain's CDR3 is CASSSPGVNSPLHF. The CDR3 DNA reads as TGTGCCAGCAGTTCTCCGGGAGTCAATTCACCCCTCCACTTT.

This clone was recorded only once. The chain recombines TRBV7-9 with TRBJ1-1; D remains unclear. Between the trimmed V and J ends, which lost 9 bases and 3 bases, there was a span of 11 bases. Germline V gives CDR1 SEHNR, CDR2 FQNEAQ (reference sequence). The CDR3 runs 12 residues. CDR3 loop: CASRSGYTEAFF. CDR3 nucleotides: TGTGCCAGTAGGTCGGGTTACACTGAAGCTTTCTTT.

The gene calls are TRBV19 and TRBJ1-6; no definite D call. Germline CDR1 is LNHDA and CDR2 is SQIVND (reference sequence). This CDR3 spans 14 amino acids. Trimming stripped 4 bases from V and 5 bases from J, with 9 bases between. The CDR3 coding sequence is TGTGCCAGTAGTACCCCCGCAGATAATTCACCCCTCCACTTT. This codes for CASSTPADNSPLHF. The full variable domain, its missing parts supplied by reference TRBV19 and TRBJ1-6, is DGGITQSPKYLFRKEGQNVTLSCEQNLNHDAMYWYRQDPGQGLRLIYYSQIVNDFQKGDIAEGYSVSREKKESFPLTVTSAQKNPTAFYLCASSTPADNSPLHFGNGTRLTVT.

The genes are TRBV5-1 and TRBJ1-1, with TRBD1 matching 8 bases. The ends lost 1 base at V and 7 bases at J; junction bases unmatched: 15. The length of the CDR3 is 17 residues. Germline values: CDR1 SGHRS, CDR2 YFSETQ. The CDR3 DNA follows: TGCGCCAGCAGCTTGAGTGACAGGACAGGGAATTTCAATGAAGCTTTCTTT. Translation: CASSLSDRTGNFNEAFF.

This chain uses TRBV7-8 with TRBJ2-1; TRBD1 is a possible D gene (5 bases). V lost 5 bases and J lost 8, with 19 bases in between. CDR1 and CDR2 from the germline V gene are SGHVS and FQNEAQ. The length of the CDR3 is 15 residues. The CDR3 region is CASSQVRTPIHEQFF. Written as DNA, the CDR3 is TGTGCCAGCAGCCAGGTGCGGACACCTATCCATGAGCAGTTCTTC.

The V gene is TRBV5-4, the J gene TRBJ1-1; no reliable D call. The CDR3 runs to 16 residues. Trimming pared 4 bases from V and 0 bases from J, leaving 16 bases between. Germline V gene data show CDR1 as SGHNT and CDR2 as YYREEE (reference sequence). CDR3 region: CASSPTTKGVNTEAFF. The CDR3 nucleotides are TGTGCCAGCAGCCCGACCACTAAGGGAGTGAACACTGAAGCTTTCTTT.

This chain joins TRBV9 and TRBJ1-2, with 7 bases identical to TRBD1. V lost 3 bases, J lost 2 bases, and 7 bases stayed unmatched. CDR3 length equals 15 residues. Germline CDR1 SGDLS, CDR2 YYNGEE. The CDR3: CASSDGWGQNYGYTF. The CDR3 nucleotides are TGTGCCAGCAGCGATGGTTGGGGACAGAACTATGGCTACACCTTC.

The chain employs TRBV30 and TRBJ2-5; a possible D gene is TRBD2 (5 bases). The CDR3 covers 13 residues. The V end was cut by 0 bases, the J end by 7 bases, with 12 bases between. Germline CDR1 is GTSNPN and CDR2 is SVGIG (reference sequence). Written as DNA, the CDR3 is TGTGCCTGGAGTGTCAGTACCCGGGGGACCCAGTACTTC. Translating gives CAWSVSTRGTQYF.

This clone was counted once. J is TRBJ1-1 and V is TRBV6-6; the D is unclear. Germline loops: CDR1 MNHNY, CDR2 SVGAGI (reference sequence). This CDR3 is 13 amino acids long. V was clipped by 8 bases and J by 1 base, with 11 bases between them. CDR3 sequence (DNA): TGTGCCAGCGAACGTACTGAGAACACTGAAGCTTTCTTT. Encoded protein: CASERTENTEAFF.

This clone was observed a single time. The DNA for the CDR3 is TGTGCCAGCAGTGCACAGTCCCGCTACGAGCAGTACTTC. Translated: CASSAQSRYEQYF. The V gene is TRBV2, the J gene TRBJ2-7; no clear D gene. The V and J ends lost 4 bases and 3 bases respectively, with 10 bases between them. The CDR3 covers 13 residues. Germline assignment: CDR1 SNHLY and CDR2 FYNNEI.

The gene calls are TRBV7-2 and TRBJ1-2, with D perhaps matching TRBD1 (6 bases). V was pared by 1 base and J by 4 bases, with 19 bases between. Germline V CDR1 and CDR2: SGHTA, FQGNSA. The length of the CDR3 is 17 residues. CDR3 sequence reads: CASSLEPLRGQFYGYTF. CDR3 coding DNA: TGTGCCAGCAGCTTAGAGCCCCTCAGGGGACAATTCTATGGCTACACCTTC.

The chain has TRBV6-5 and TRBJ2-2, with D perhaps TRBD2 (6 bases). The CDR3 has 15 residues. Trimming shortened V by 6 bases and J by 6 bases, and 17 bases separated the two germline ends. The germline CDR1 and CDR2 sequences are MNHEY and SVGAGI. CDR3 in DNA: TGTGCCAGCAGACCCGGCCCAGGAGGGCCCGGGGAGCTGTTTTTT. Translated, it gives CASRPGPGGPGELFF.

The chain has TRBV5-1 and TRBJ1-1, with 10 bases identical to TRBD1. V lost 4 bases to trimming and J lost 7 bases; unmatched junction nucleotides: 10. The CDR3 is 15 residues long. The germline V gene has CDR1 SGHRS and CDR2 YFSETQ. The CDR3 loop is CASSNYRTGGIEAFF. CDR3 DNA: TGCGCCAGCAGCAACTATAGGACAGGGGGTATTGAAGCTTTCTTT.

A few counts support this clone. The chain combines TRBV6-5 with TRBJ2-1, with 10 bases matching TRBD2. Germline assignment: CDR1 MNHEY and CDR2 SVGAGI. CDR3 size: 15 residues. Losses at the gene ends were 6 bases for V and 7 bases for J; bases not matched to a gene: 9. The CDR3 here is CASSHGLAEGNEQFF. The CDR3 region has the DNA TGTGCCAGCAGCCACGGACTAGCGGAGGGAAATGAGCAGTTCTTC.